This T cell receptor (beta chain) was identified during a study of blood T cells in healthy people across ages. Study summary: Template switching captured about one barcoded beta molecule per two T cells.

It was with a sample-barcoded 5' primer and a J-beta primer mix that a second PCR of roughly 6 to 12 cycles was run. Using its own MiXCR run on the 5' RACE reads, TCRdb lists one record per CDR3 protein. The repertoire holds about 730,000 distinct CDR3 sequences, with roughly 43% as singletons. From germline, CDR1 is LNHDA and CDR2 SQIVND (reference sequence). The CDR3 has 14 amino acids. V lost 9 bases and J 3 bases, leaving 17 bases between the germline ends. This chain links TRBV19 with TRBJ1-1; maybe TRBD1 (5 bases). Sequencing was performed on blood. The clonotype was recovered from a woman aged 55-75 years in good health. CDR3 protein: CASSGPPGDTEAFF. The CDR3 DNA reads TGTGCCAGCAGCGGGCCCCCGGGGGACACTGAAGCTTTCTTT.